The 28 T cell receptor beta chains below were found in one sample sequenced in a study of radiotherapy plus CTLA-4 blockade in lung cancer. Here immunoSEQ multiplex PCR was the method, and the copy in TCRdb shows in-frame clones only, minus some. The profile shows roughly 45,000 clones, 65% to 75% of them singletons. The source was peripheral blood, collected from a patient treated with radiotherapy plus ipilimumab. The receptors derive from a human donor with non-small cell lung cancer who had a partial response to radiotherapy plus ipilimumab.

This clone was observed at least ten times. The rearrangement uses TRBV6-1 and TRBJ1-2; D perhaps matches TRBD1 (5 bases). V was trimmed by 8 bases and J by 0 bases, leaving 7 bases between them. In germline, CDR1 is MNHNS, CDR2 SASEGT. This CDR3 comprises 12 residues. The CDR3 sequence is CASSQANYGYTF. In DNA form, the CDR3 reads TGTGCCAGCTCACAGGCTAACTATGGCTACACCTTC.

DNA of the CDR3: TGTGCCAGCAGCTTCCCCTTGAGGGGGAAGTCCGGGGAGCTGTTTTTT. It codes for CASSFPLRGKSGELFF. V is TRBV11-2 and J is TRBJ2-2; tentative D call: TRBD1 (6 bases). CDR3 length: 16 amino acids. CDR1 and CDR2 (germline): SGHAT, FQNNGV. V dropped 3 bases and J dropped 6 bases, with 17 bases sitting between them.

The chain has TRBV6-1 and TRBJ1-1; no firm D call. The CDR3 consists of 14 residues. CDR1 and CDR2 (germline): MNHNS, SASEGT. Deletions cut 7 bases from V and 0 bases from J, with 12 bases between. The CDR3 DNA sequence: TGTGCCAGCATGATAGTCTATATGAACACTGAAGCTTTCTTT. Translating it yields CASMIVYMNTEAFF.

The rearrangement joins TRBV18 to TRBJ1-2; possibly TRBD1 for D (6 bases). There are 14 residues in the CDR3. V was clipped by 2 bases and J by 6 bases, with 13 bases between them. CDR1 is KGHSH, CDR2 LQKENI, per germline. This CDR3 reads CASSPSGALNGYTF. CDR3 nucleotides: TGTGCCAGCTCACCATCAGGGGCTTTGAATGGCTACACCTTC.

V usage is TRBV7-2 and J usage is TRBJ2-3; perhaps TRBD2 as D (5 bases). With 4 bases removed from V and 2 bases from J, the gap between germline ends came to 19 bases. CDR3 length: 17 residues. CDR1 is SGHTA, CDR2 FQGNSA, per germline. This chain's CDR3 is CASSSIESWGVTDTQYF. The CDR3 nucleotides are TGTGCCAGCAGCTCTATAGAATCGTGGGGAGTCACAGATACGCAGTATTTT.

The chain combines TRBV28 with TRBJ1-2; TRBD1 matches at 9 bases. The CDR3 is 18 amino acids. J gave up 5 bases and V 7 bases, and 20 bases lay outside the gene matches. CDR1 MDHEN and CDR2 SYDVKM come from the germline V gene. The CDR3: CASTQQGAADRVRYGYTF. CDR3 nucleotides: TGTGCCAGCACCCAACAGGGGGCCGCGGACAGGGTCCGTTATGGCTACACCTTC.

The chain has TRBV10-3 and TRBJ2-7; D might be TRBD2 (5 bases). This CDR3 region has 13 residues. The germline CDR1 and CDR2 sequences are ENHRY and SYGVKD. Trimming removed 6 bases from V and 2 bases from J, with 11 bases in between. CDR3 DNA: TGTGCCATCAGGTCTAGCTTGACCTACGAGCAGTACTTC. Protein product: CAIRSSLTYEQYF.

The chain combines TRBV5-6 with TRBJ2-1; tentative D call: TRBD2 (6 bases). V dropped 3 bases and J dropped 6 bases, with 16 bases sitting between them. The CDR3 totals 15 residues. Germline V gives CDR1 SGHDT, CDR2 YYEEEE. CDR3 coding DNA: TGTGCCAGCAGCTGGGGTAGCGGATCCCTCAATGAGCAGTTCTTC. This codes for CASSWGSGSLNEQFF.

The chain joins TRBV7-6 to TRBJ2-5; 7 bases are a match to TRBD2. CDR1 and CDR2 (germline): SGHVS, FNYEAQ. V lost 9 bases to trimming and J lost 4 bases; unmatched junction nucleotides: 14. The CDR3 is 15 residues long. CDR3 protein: CARSFPRERRETQYF. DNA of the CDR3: TGTGCCAGATCCTTCCCGCGGGAGCGGAGAGAGACCCAGTACTTC.

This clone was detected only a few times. CDR3 protein: CASSFSFAYEQYF. The CDR3 DNA sequence: TGTGCCAGTAGTTTCAGTTTCGCCTACGAGCAGTACTTC. The chain couples TRBV19 to TRBJ2-7; D is ambiguous. The germline gives CDR1 LNHDA, CDR2 SQIVND (reference sequence). The germline V and J ends were trimmed by 5 bases and 2 bases, with 10 bases remaining between them. This CDR3 has 13 amino acids.

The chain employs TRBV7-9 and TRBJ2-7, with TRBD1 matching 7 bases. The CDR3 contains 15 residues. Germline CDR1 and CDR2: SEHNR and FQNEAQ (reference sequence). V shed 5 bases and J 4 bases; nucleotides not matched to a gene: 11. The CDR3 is CASSPRPGQPYEQYF. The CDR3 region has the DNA TGTGCCAGCAGCCCCCGACCGGGACAGCCGTACGAGCAGTACTTC.

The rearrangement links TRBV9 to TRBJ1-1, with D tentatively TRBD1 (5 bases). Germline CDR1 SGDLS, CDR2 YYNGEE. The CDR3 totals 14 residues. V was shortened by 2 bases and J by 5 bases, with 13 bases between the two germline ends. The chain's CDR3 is CASSVSGSGTEAFF. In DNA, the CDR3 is TGTGCCAGCAGCGTTTCAGGGTCAGGTACTGAAGCTTTCTTT.

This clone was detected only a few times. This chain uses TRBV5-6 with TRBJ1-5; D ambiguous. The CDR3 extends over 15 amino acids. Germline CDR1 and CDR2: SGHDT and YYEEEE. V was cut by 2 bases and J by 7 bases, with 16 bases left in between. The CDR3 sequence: CASSFRPSPGQPQHF. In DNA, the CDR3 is TGTGCCAGCAGCTTCCGACCTAGCCCCGGACAGCCCCAGCATTTT. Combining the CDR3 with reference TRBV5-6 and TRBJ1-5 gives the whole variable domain DAGVTQSPTHLIKTRGQQVTLRCSPKSGHDTVSWYQQALGQGPQFIFQYYEEEERQRGNFPDRFSGHQFPNYSSELNVNALLLGDSALYLCASSFRPSPGQPQHFGDGTRLSIL.

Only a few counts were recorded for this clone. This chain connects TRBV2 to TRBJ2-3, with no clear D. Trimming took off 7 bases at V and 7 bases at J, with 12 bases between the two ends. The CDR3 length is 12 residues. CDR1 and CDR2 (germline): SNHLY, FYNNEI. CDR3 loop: CASNLELNTQYF. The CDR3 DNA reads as TGTGCCAGCAATCTAGAGTTAAATACGCAGTATTTT.

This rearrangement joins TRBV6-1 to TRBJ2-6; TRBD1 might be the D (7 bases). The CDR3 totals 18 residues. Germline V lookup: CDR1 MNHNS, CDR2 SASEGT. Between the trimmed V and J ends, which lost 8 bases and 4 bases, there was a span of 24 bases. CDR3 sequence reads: CASRGGGPPRIGANVLTF. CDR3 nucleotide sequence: TGTGCCAGCCGTGGAGGGGGCCCCCCAAGAATCGGGGCCAACGTCCTGACTTTC.

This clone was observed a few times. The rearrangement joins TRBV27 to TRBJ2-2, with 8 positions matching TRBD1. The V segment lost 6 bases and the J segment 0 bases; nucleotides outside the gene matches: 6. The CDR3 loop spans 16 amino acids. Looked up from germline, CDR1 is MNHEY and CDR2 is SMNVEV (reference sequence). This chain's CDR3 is CASRDYRGANTGELFF. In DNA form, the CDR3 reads TGTGCCAGCAGGGATTACAGGGGGGCGAACACCGGGGAGCTGTTTTTT.

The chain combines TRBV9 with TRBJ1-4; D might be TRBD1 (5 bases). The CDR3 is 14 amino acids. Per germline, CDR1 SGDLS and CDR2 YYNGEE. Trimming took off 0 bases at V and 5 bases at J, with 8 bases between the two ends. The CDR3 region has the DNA TGTGCCAGCAGCGTAGGGGCAGGGAATGAAAAACTGTTTTTT. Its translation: CASSVGAGNEKLFF.

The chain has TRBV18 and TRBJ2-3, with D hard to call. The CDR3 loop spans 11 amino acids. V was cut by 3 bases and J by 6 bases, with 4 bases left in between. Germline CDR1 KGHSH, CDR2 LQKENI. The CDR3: CASSPEDTQYF. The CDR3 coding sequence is TGTGCCAGCTCACCGGAGGATACGCAGTATTTT.

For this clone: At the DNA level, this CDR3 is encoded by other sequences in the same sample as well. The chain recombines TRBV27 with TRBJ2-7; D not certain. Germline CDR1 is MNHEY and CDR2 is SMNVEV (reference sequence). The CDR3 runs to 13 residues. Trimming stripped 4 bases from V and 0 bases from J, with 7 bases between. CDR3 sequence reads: CASSSGDSYEQYF. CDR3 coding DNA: TGTGCCAGCAGTTCCGGAGACTCCTACGAGCAGTACTTC.

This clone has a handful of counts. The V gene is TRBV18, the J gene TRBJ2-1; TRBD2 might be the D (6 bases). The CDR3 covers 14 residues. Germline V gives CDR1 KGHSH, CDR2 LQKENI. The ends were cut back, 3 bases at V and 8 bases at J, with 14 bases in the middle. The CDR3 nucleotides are TGTGCCAGCTCACCTCGCGGGGCGGGCCATGAGCAGTTCTTC. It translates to CASSPRGAGHEQFF.

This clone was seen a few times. The CDR3 region is CASRLGQSNTEAFF. For the CDR3, the DNA is TGTGCCAGTAGGCTGGGACAGTCGAACACTGAAGCTTTCTTT. The rearrangement uses TRBV19 and TRBJ1-1, with 7 bases lining up with TRBD1. CDR1 and CDR2 from the germline V gene are LNHDA and SQIVND (reference sequence). The CDR3 is 14 residues long. The junction had 5 bases not matched to a gene; V was cut back by 6 bases and J by 1 base.

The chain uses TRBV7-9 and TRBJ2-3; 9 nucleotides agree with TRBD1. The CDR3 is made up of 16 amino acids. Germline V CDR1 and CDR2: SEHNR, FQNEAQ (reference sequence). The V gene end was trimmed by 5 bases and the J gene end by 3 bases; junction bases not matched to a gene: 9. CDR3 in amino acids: CASSIHTGGRTDTQYF. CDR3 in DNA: TGTGCCAGCAGCATACATACAGGGGGCAGAACAGATACGCAGTATTTT.

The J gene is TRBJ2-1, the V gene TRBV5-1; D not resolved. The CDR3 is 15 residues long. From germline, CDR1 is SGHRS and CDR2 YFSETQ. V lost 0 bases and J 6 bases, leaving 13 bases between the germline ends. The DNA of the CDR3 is TGCGCCAGCAGCTTGGCCTTAGCAACCCCCAATGAGCAGTTCTTC. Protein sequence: CASSLALATPNEQFF.

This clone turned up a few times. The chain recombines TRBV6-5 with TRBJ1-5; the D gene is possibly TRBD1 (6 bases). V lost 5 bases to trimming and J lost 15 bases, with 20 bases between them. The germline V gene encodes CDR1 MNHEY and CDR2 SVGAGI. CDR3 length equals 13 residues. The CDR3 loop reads CASSPLPGDELHF. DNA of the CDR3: TGTGCCAGCAGTCCATTACCAGGGGACGAGCTGCATTTT.

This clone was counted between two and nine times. DNA of the CDR3: TGTGCCAGCAGGCCTCGGGAAATGAACACTGAAGCTTTCTTT. Protein product: CASRPREMNTEAFF. The J gene is TRBJ1-1, the V gene TRBV6-5; D remains unclear. Per the germline V gene, CDR1 is MNHEY and CDR2 is SVGAGI. The CDR3 is made up of 14 amino acids. V was trimmed by 6 bases and J by 0 bases, leaving 11 bases between them.

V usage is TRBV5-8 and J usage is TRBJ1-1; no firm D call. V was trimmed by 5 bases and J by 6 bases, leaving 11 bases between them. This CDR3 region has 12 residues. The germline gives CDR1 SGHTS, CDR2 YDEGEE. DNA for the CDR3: TGTGCCAGCAGGAGAGGTCGCGCTGAAGCTTTCTTT. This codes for CASRRGRAEAFF.

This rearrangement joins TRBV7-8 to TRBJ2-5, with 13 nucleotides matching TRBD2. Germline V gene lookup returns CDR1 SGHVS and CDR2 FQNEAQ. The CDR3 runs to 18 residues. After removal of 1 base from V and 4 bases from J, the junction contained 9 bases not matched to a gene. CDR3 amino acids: CASSLGTSGSLGRETQYF. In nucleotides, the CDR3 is TGTGCCAGCAGCTTAGGGACTAGCGGGAGCTTAGGTCGAGAGACCCAGTACTTC.

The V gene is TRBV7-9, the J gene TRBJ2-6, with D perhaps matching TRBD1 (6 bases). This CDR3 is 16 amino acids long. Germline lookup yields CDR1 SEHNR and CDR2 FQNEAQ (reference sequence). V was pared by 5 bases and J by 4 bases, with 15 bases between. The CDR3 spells CASSHLTGPGANVLTF. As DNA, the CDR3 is TGTGCCAGCAGCCACCTAACAGGGCCCGGGGCCAACGTCCTGACTTTC.